Below, 18 T cell receptor beta chains from the same sample are listed, as sequenced in a study of PD-1 blockade in mismatch repair-deficient tumors. Libraries were prepared by immunoSEQ multiplex PCR; TCRdb keeps only in-frame clonotypes and omits some of them. The sample records about 14,000 clones, 84% being singletons. Specimen: PBMCs, collected about 15 weeks after starting pembrolizumab. The receptors were gathered from an adult with mismatch repair-deficient cancer.

This chain connects TRBV19 to TRBJ1-3; maybe TRBD1 (5 bases). Trimming cost V 3 bases and J 1 base, with 13 bases left between them. CDR1 is LNHDA and CDR2 is SQIVND in the germline V gene (reference sequence). The CDR3 extends over 16 amino acids. The CDR3 DNA reads as TGTGCCAGTAGTATCGGTTCCCAGGGATCTGGAAACACCATATATTTT. It specifies CASSIGSQGSGNTIYF.

V and J are TRBV2 and TRBJ1-2; TRBD1 agrees at 9 bases. CDR1 and CDR2 (germline): SNHLY, FYNNEI. The CDR3 is made up of 16 amino acids. Trimming cost V 10 bases and J 4 bases; bases outside gene matches: 16. This CDR3 is CATLGTGSSAFYGYTF. The CDR3 coding sequence is TGTGCCACCCTAGGGACAGGGAGCTCCGCGTTCTATGGCTACACCTTC.

This chain connects TRBV28 to TRBJ1-1; D not resolved. The CDR3 spans 13 residues. In germline, CDR1 is MDHEN, CDR2 SYDVKM. V was pared by 6 bases and J by 2 bases, with 10 bases between. The CDR3 DNA reads TGTGCCAGCAGATCCCGGGGTAACACTGAAGCTTTCTTT. Residues: CASRSRGNTEAFF.

The V call is TRBV15, the J call TRBJ1-5; maybe TRBD1 (5 bases). This CDR3 contains 17 residues. Trimming removed 0 bases from V and 3 bases from J, with 15 bases in between. Germline V CDR1 and CDR2: LNHNV, YYDKDF (reference sequence). The CDR3: CATSRDRGRGNNQPQHF. CDR3 nucleotide sequence: TGTGCCACCAGCAGAGATAGGGGCCGGGGGAACAATCAGCCCCAGCATTTT.

Only a few counts were recorded for this clone. The V and J genes are TRBV30 and TRBJ2-7; possible D gene TRBD1, 6 bases. V gave up 0 bases and J gave up 3 bases, with 18 bases separating them. The CDR3 is made up of 16 amino acids. Germline-derived CDR1 and CDR2 are GTSNPN and SVGIG (reference sequence). CDR3 protein: CAWSVDRDMRVYEQYF. The CDR3 coding sequence is TGTGCCTGGAGTGTCGATAGGGACATGCGGGTCTACGAGCAGTACTTC.

This clone was recorded once. CDR3 sequence (DNA): TGTGCCAGCAGCCCCAGGGCAGGAAACTACGAGCAGTACTTC. Protein: CASSPRAGNYEQYF. The chain couples TRBV5-8 to TRBJ2-7, with a tentative D call TRBD1 (5 bases). CDR3 size: 14 residues. Looked up from germline, CDR1 is SGHTS and CDR2 is YDEGEE. Deletions cut 4 bases from V and 3 bases from J, with 14 bases between.

In nucleotides, the CDR3 is TGTGCCAGCAGCCCCCGGACAGGGGGTAAGAACACTGAAGCTTTCTTT. This gives the protein CASSPRTGGKNTEAFF. The rearrangement uses TRBV16 and TRBJ1-1, with 10 bases lining up with TRBD1. Trimming took 4 bases from V and 1 from J; bases not matched to a gene: 6. The CDR3 has 16 amino acids. Germline V gene lookup returns CDR1 KGHSY and CDR2 FQNENV.

This clone was seen only once. The junction shows a germline mismatch at one end, possibly a read error. The chain employs TRBV13 and TRBJ1-2; TRBD1 matches 9 bases. Germline loops: CDR1 PRHDT, CDR2 FYEKMQ (reference sequence). The CDR3 sequence is 14 residues long. In DNA, the CDR3 is TGTGCCAGCAGCCCTACAGGGGGCGGCTATGGCTGCACCTTC. Its translation: CASSPTGGGYGCTF.

This chain links TRBV28 with TRBJ2-7; 14 bases line up with TRBD2. The CDR3 runs 17 residues. Per germline, CDR1 MDHEN and CDR2 SYDVKM. V lost 6 bases and J lost 2; bases outside the gene matches: 9. CDR3 DNA: TGTGCCAGCAGGGGGATGACTAGCGGGAGGGAAGCCTACGAGCAGTACTTC. As protein: CASRGMTSGREAYEQYF.

J is TRBJ1-5 and V is TRBV18, with 7 bases that match TRBD1. J lost 1 base, V lost 3 bases, and 6 bases had no gene match. This CDR3 region has 16 residues. Germline V gene data show CDR1 as KGHSH and CDR2 as LQKENI. CDR3 bases: TGTGCCAGCTCACCCCCCTCGACAGGGAGCAATCAGCCCCAGCATTTT. Translating it yields CASSPPSTGSNQPQHF. Full variable domain (missing parts from reference TRBV18 and TRBJ1-5): NAGVMQNPRHLVRRRGQEARLRCSPMKGHSHVYWYRQLPEEGLKFMVYLQKENIIDESGMPKERFSAEFPKEGPSILRIQQVVRGDSAAYFCASSPPSTGSNQPQHFGDGTRLSIL.

This clone has only a few counts. J is TRBJ2-7 and V is TRBV9; a weak D match, TRBD2 (5 bases). Per germline, CDR1 SGDLS and CDR2 YYNGEE. This CDR3 has 15 amino acids. Trimming removed 4 bases from V and 6 bases from J, with 20 bases in between. The CDR3 protein is CASSSGLSPAGEQYF. CDR3 DNA: TGTGCCAGCAGCTCCGGACTGTCCCCTGCCGGCGAGCAGTACTTC.

The chain carries TRBV19 and TRBJ2-1, with a possible D match to TRBD2 (6 bases). This CDR3 region has 18 residues. CDR1 is LNHDA, CDR2 SQIVND, per germline (reference sequence). Trimming cost V 4 bases and J 4 bases, with 23 bases left between them. The CDR3 bases are TGTGCCAGTAGTACACCTCGCACGGGCGGGATAATATACAATGAGCAGTTCTTC. Amino acid sequence: CASSTPRTGGIIYNEQFF.

The chain is built from TRBV6-5 and TRBJ1-4; possibly TRBD1 for D (6 bases). The CDR3 spans 14 residues. Germline V gene data show CDR1 as MNHEY and CDR2 as SVGAGI. The V end was cut by 6 bases, the J end by 0 bases, with 8 bases between. This CDR3 is CASRRTATNEKLFF. Written as DNA, the CDR3 is TGTGCCAGCAGGAGGACAGCAACTAATGAAAAACTGTTTTTT.

V is TRBV5-1 and J is TRBJ2-3; 10 nucleotides agree with TRBD2. With V trimmed by 4 bases and J by 4 bases, 6 bases remained unmatched. Germline V gives CDR1 SGHRS, CDR2 YFSETQ. CDR3 size: 15 residues. The CDR3 sequence: CASSTGLAAADTQYF. CDR3 bases: TGCGCCAGCAGCACAGGACTAGCGGCGGCAGATACGCAGTATTTT.

The V call is TRBV10-3, the J call TRBJ2-4, with unresolved D. In germline, CDR1 is ENHRY, CDR2 SYGVKD. Trimming stripped 0 bases from V and 11 bases from J, with 11 bases between. The CDR3 loop spans 13 amino acids. CDR3 residues: CAISESVTAFQYF. The CDR3 DNA reads as TGTGCCATCAGTGAGTCGGTTACCGCGTTTCAGTACTTC.

The V call is TRBV7-3, the J call TRBJ2-3, with D possibly being TRBD2 (6 bases). V dropped 10 bases and J dropped 0 bases, with 29 bases sitting between them. CDR1 and CDR2 (germline): SGHTA, FQGTGA. CDR3 length equals 19 residues. The chain's CDR3 is CANGGRAPPGCPSTDTQYF. CDR3 nucleotide sequence: TGTGCCAATGGGGGGAGAGCACCCCCGGGATGCCCTAGCACAGATACGCAGTATTTT.

The rearrangement joins TRBV1 to TRBJ1-6; the table assigns TRBD1, which was not confirmed against the DNA. TRBV1 is designated a pseudogene. CDR3 size: 18 residues. CDR3 nucleotides: TGCACCAGCAGCCAGGATTTCCCCACAGGGGGCCGCTATTCACCCCTCCACTTT. Translating gives CTSSQDFPTGGRYSPLHF.

This chain links TRBV6-4 with TRBJ1-2; 10 bases agree with TRBD1. Germline loops: CDR1 MRHNA, CDR2 SNTAGT. Losses at the gene ends were 6 bases for V and 0 bases for J; bases not matched to a gene: 10. This CDR3 contains 17 residues. CDR3 sequence reads: CASSTSGTGETNYGYTF. The CDR3 nucleotides are TGTGCCAGCAGCACATCCGGGACAGGGGAGACTAACTATGGCTACACCTTC.